This T cell receptor (beta chain) was recorded in a study of cytomegalovirus exposure and HLA in healthy donors. This clone showed up just once. Primers for the PCR totalled 60 Vbeta and 13 Jbeta. Measured with immunoSEQ multiplex PCR; TCRdb has only the in-frame clones, and not every one. The sample lists around 150,000 clones, around 77% occurring once. The CDR3 extends over 20 amino acids. The junction had 6 bases not matched to a gene; V was cut back by 0 bases and J by 0 bases. Germline CDR1 reads LGHNA; CDR2 reads YNFKEQ. Material for sequencing was PBMCs. This rearrangement joins TRBV4-2 to TRBJ2-6; 12 bases agree with TRBD1. The receptor comes from a man aged 25 to 45 in good health and CMV-seropositive. In DNA, the CDR3 is TGTGCCAGCAGCCAAGATCGGGGGACAGGGGGCGACTCTGGGGCCAACGTCCTGACTTTC. This gives the protein CASSQDRGTGGDSGANVLTF.